A selection of T cell receptor beta chains follows, all from one sample in a study of blood T cell repertoires in COVID-19. The data were produced by immunoSEQ multiplex PCR, yet TCRdb's version contains in-frame clones alone and is incomplete. Here the sample spans some 270,000 clones, roughly 86% being singletons. The sequencing input was peripheral blood. The receptor source for this set is a woman over 75 with COVID-19, enrolled during active disease. Each CDR3 is given with its conserved first and last residue. The D gene is left open where the match is weak. Some rows mark clone size as missing; the rest say once, few, many or name a class of expanded clone.

J	V	D	size	CDR3	DNA
TRBJ2-1	TRBV27	TRBD2	NA	CASSLSRAGGPNEQFF	TGTGCCAGCAGTTTATCGAGAGCGGGGGGGCCTAATGAGCAGTTCTTC
TRBJ1-2	TRBV27	TRBD1	few	CASSLSAGGSGGYTF	TGTGCCAGCAGTTTATCGGCAGGGGGCTCAGGAGGCTACACCTTC
TRBJ1-2	TRBV30	NA	NA	CAWSLGAEGYTF	TGTGCCTGGAGTTTGGGGGCGGAGGGCTACACCTTC
TRBJ2-2	TRBV28	NA	NA	CASSTTSPGELFF	TGTGCCAGCAGTACTACATCGCCCGGGGAGCTGTTTTTT
TRBJ2-5	TRBV5-1	TRBD2	NA	CASRRTGTSGGTGETQYF	TGCGCCAGCAGAAGAACCGGGACTAGCGGGGGGACAGGCGAGACCCAGTACTTC
TRBJ2-5	TRBV3-1/TRBV3-2	TRBD2	NA	CASSLRTSGGVETQYF	TGTGCCAGCAGCCTTCGGACTAGCGGGGGGGTAGAGACCCAGTACTTC
TRBJ1-1	TRBV19	NA	NA	CASKQGKGTEAFF	TGTGCCAGTAAACAGGGTAAGGGGACTGAAGCTTTCTTT
TRBJ2-5	TRBV3-1/TRBV3-2	NA	NA	CASSERGAWETQYF	TGTGCCAGCAGCGAACGGGGGGCTTGGGAGACCCAGTACTTC
TRBJ2-3	TRBV13	TRBD2	NA	CASSLMRGGTGDTQYF	TGTGCCAGCAGCTTAATGCGCGGGGGTACGGGAGATACGCAGTATTTT
TRBJ1-1	TRBV14	NA	few	CASSQSRVEAFF	TGTGCCAGCAGCCAATCCCGGGTGGAAGCTTTCTTT
TRBJ1-2	TRBV6-2/TRBV6-3	TRBD1	few	CASSYSTGTNYGYTF	TGTGCCAGCAGTTACTCGACAGGGACAAACTATGGCTACACCTTC
TRBJ2-5	TRBV29-1	NA	NA	CSDSGLGGETQYF	TGCAGCGACTCGGGACTAGGGGGCGAGACCCAGTACTTC
TRBJ1-4	TRBV9	NA	NA	CASSVGPGGEKLFF	TGTGCCAGCAGCGTTGGGCCCGGTGGTGAAAAACTGTTTTTT
TRBJ1-2	TRBV7-9	NA	NA	CASSHPDIKANYGYTF	TGTGCCAGCAGCCACCCGGACATCAAAGCTAACTATGGCTACACCTTC
TRBJ1-2	TRBV29-1	TRBD1	NA	CSVGQGGGHGYTF	TGCAGCGTTGGGCAGGGGGGCGGGCATGGCTACACCTTC
TRBJ1-1	TRBV6-5	TRBD1	once	CASSHPGQGEAFF	TGTGCCAGCAGCCACCCGGGACAGGGTGAAGCTTTCTTT
TRBJ1-6	TRBV19	TRBD1	NA	CASSSTGRFGGSPLHF	TGTGCCAGTAGTTCGACAGGGAGGTTTGGTGGATCACCCCTCCACTTT
TRBJ2-1	TRBV5-1	TRBD2	NA	CASSVKQGTRGEQFF	TGCGCCAGCAGCGTTAAGCAAGGGACTAGGGGTGAGCAGTTCTTC
TRBJ1-2	TRBV12-2	NA	NA	CASRRPGQGSLANYGYTF	TGTGCAAGTCGTCGCCCGGGACAGGGGTCCCTGGCAAACTATGGCTACACCTTC
TRBJ2-5	TRBV5-4	NA	few	CATSNQGLGQETQYF	TGTGCCACTTCGAACCAGGGCCTGGGGCAAGAGACCCAGTACTTC
TRBJ2-3	TRBV24-1	TRBD1	NA	CATSQTGTGITDTQYF	TGTGCCACCAGTCAAACCGGGACAGGGATCACAGATACGCAGTATTTT
TRBJ2-1	TRBV20-1	TRBD2	NA	CSASGLAGLDYNEQFF	TGCAGTGCTAGTGGGCTAGCGGGGCTCGACTACAATGAGCAGTTCTTC
TRBJ2-6	TRBV28	TRBD1	NA	CASSTPQGAGSGANVLTF	TGTGCCAGCAGTACCCCACAGGGGGCGGGCTCTGGGGCCAACGTCCTGACTTTC
TRBJ1-1	TRBV5-1	NA	NA	CASSLRTWDTEAFF	TGCGCCAGCAGCTTGAGGACTTGGGACACTGAAGCTTTCTTT
TRBJ1-5	TRBV24-1	NA	few	CATSSRGNQPQHF	TGTGCCACCAGTAGCAGGGGAAATCAGCCCCAGCATTTT
TRBJ1-6	TRBV2	TRBD1	NA	CASTGTGGPRGGSPLHF	TGTGCCAGCACGGGGACAGGAGGACCCCGTGGAGGTTCACCCCTCCACTTT
TRBJ2-3	TRBV11-2	NA	NA	CASQWLTDTQYF	TGTGCCAGTCAATGGCTTACAGATACGCAGTATTTT
TRBJ2-2	TRBV5-1	NA	NA	CASSSGGLGNGELFF	TGCGCCAGCAGCTCCGGCGGGCTGGGGAACGGGGAGCTGTTTTTT
TRBJ1-2	TRBV20-1	TRBD1	NA	CSARAQGNYTF	TGCAGTGCTAGAGCACAGGGGAACTACACCTTC
TRBJ1-2	TRBV27	TRBD1	once	CASSRTGGGNYGYTF	TGTGCCAGCAGCCGGACAGGGGGCGGTAACTATGGCTACACCTTC
TRBJ1-5	TRBV6-5	NA	NA	CASTGGNQPQHF	TGTGCCAGCACAGGGGGCAATCAGCCCCAGCATTTT
TRBJ1-1	TRBV18	TRBD1	NA	CASSAMQGGTEAFF	TGTGCCAGCTCAGCGATGCAGGGGGGTACTGAAGCTTTCTTT
TRBJ2-5	TRBV27	TRBD2	NA	CASSSLGTSEETQYF	TGTGCCAGCAGTTCCCTCGGGACTAGCGAAGAGACCCAGTACTTC
TRBJ1-6	TRBV28	NA	few	CASRNQGSNSPLHF	TGTGCCAGCAGGAACCAGGGGAGTAATTCACCCCTCCACTTT
TRBJ1-2	TRBV6-2/TRBV6-3	NA	NA	CASSRSTGNDGYTF	TGTGCCAGCAGTAGAAGCACAGGGAATGATGGCTACACCTTC
TRBJ1-6	TRBV19	TRBD1	NA	CASSPTGGTNSPLHF	TGTGCCAGTAGTCCGACAGGGGGAACTAATTCACCCCTCCACTTT
TRBJ1-2	TRBV30	NA	few	CAWMRGIKGGYTF	TGTGCCTGGATGCGGGGAATTAAGGGTGGCTACACCTTC
TRBJ1-4	TRBV3-1/TRBV3-2	NA	NA	CASSQRDLRDEKLFF	TGTGCCAGCAGCCAAAGGGACTTGAGGGATGAAAAACTGTTTTTT
TRBJ1-2	TRBV7-8	NA	NA	CASSLEQGNYGYTF	TGTGCCAGCAGCTTAGAGCAGGGGAACTATGGCTACACCTTC
TRBJ2-5	TRBV5-4	TRBD2	NA	CASNPGGGGRETQYF	TGTGCCAGCAACCCGGGAGGGGGGGGCCGCGAGACCCAGTACTTC
TRBJ2-1	TRBV5-4	TRBD2	NA	CASTSRGGVDQQFF	TGTGCCAGCACATCTAGGGGAGGGGTGGATCAGCAGTTCTTC
TRBJ2-3	TRBV18	TRBD1	NA	CASSPSAGGRADTQYF	TGTGCCAGCTCACCGTCGGCAGGGGGTAGAGCAGATACGCAGTATTTT
TRBJ1-3	TRBV25-1	NA	NA	CASSESGTASGNTIYF	TGTGCCAGCAGTGAATCTGGGACTGCCTCTGGAAACACCATATATTTT
TRBJ2-7	TRBV2	TRBD1	NA	CASSRQGKYEQYF	TGTGCCAGCAGTAGACAGGGAAAGTACGAGCAGTACTTC
TRBJ2-7	TRBV28	TRBD2	NA	CASSPPPGTSGGDEQYF	TGTGCCAGCAGCCCCCCTCCCGGGACTAGCGGGGGGGACGAGCAGTACTTC
TRBJ2-1	TRBV12-5	NA	few	CASGLELLLGLYNEQFF	TGTGCTAGTGGTTTGGAGCTCCTTTTGGGGCTTTACAATGAGCAGTTCTTC
TRBJ2-2	TRBV10-3	NA	NA	CAISDVGELFF	TGTGCCATCAGTGACGTGGGGGAGCTGTTTTTT
TRBJ2-3	TRBV2	TRBD2	NA	CARGRVGDTDTQYF	TGTGCCAGGGGGAGGGTCGGGGACACAGATACGCAGTATTTT
TRBJ2-3	TRBV29-1	TRBD2	once	CSVPSGGLVDTQYF	TGCAGCGTACCTAGCGGGGGGTTAGTGGATACGCAGTATTTT
TRBJ1-2	TRBV7-2	NA	NA	CASSLALTEGGYTF	TGTGCCAGCAGCTTAGCGTTGACAGAAGGTGGCTACACCTTC
TRBJ2-1	TRBV24-1	NA	once	CATSPLGVNEQFF	TGTGCCACCAGTCCTTTAGGGGTTAATGAGCAGTTCTTC
TRBJ1-1	TRBV28	NA	once	CASSLMTMNTEAFF	TGTGCCAGCAGCCTGATGACAATGAACACTGAAGCTTTCTTT
TRBJ1-6	TRBV30	TRBD1	few	CAFRRQGANSPLHF	TGTGCCTTTAGAAGACAGGGGGCCAATTCACCCCTCCACTTT
TRBJ2-2	TRBV2	NA	once	CASAPRTRDTGELFF	TGTGCCAGCGCCCCCCGGACTCGGGACACCGGGGAGCTGTTTTTT